These 5 T cell receptor beta chains were sequenced from one sample in a study of T cell responses to AZD1222 COVID-19 vaccine. Using immunoSEQ multiplex PCR, the repertoire was profiled, and TCRdb retains in-frame clones only, with some absent. There are around 65,000 clones in the sample; about four fifths occur only once, and over 20% lies in the top ten. The sample in question was peripheral blood, obtained 28 days after the second AZD1222 dose. These receptors all come from an adult who received the AZD1222 COVID-19 vaccine.

V usage is TRBV18 and J usage is TRBJ2-7; tentative D call: TRBD2 (5 bases). The CDR3 sequence is 13 residues long. Trimming removed 8 bases from V and 4 bases from J, with 15 bases in between. Germline V gene data show CDR1 as KGHSH and CDR2 as LQKENI. Here the CDR3 reads CASRESEMYEQYF. DNA for the CDR3: TGTGCCAGCCGGGAATCTGAGATGTACGAGCAGTACTTC. The full variable domain, its missing parts supplied by reference TRBV18 and TRBJ2-7, is NAGVMQNPRHLVRRRGQEARLRCSPMKGHSHVYWYRQLPEEGLKFMVYLQKENIIDESGMPKERFSAEFPKEGPSILRIQQVVRGDSAAYFCASRESEMYEQYFGPGTRLTVT.

Only one count was recorded for this clone. The junction departs from the called germline gene at one end, perhaps through a read error. This sample includes further DNA sequences coding for the same CDR3. The chain carries TRBV15 and TRBJ1-5; D gene unclear. CDR3 length equals 13 residues. The germline CDR1 and CDR2 sequences are LNHNV and YYDKDF (reference sequence). Here the CDR3 reads CATSRDSFLRQHF. CDR3 nucleotide sequence: TGTGCCACTAGCAGAGATTCTTTCCTGCGCCAGCATTTT.

The chain links TRBV28 to TRBJ2-7; D is unresolved. There are 18 residues in the CDR3. Trimming took off 3 bases at V and 0 bases at J, with 21 bases between the two ends. Germline lookup yields CDR1 MDHEN and CDR2 SYDVKM. The CDR3 DNA reads TGTGCCAGCAGTTTCATGCAGGCATACTCTAGGAGCTCCTACGAGCAGTACTTC. Amino acids: CASSFMQAYSRSSYEQYF.

This clone was picked up a small number of times. The rearrangement uses TRBV7-8 and TRBJ1-1; D gene unclear. V lost 5 bases and J lost 4, with 17 bases in between. Germline CDR1 SGHVS, CDR2 FQNEAQ. CDR3 size: 15 residues. In DNA, the CDR3 is TGTGCCAGCAGCGGCAGTGATACGTCGGTCACTGAAGCTTTCTTT. It yields the protein CASSGSDTSVTEAFF.

The chain links TRBV6-4 to TRBJ2-7, with D tentatively TRBD1 or TRBD2 (5 bases each). Trimming removed 0 bases at V and 1 base at J, with 10 bases between. The CDR3 covers 15 residues. The germline V gene has CDR1 MRHNA and CDR2 SNTAGT. The CDR3 region has the DNA TGTGCCAGCAGTGACTCTGAGGGGCAGTCCTACGAGCAGTACTTC. Its translation: CASSDSEGQSYEQYF.